The next 18 T cell receptor beta chains were all read from a single sample in a study of T cell repertoires in cytomegalovirus infection. One entry per CDR3 protein, called by TCRdb with MiXCR from the reads. The table shows about 500,000 distinct CDR3 sequences, with roughly a third occurring only once. For these TCRs, the target antigens are not known. This specimen was cultured PBMCs, taken from culture after CMV antigen stimulation. The receptor set was obtained from a human donor in good health (CMV status not recorded). Some clones in this sample may be carry-over from other donors' samples.

The rearrangement uses TRBV3-1 and TRBJ2-1, with D unclear. The germline V gene has CDR1 LGHDT and CDR2 YNNKEL (reference sequence). V was shortened by 1 base and J by 7 bases, with 11 bases between the two germline ends. This CDR3 spans 14 amino acids. The CDR3: CASSQGVASNEQFF. In nucleotides, the CDR3 is TGTGCCAGCAGCCAAGGTGTGGCGTCAAATGAGCAGTTCTTC.

This clonotype was seen more than once but under ten times. This chain joins TRBV6-1 and TRBJ2-1, with D perhaps TRBD2 (6 bases). The CDR3 is 16 residues long. V lost 11 bases and J lost 6, with 26 bases in between. Germline CDR1 MNHNS, CDR2 SASEGT. In nucleotides, the CDR3 is TGTGCCCTACAGACGGCAGGAGGGCTTTTTCGCAATGAGCAGTTCTTC. Translated, it gives CALQTAGGLFRNEQFF.

This clonotype was recorded at least ten times. The V call is TRBV7-2, the J call TRBJ1-4; TRBD1 matches 8 bases. Germline V CDR1 and CDR2: SGHTA, FQGNSA. The trim removed 6 bases at V and 8 bases at J, leaving 8 bases unmatched. CDR3 length: 14 residues. The CDR3 region is CASSDPGQAEKLFF. For the CDR3, the DNA is TGTGCCAGCAGTGACCCGGGACAGGCCGAAAAACTGTTTTTT.

This clonotype was seen a handful of times. CDR3 loop: CASSLSVPAGGEKLFF. CDR3 DNA sequence: TGTGCCAGCAGTTTATCGGTCCCTGCCGGAGGAGAAAAACTGTTTTTT. The chain combines TRBV28 with TRBJ1-4; D gene ambiguous. The germline CDR1 and CDR2 sequences are MDHEN and SYDVKM. The CDR3 covers 16 residues. The V end was cut by 1 base, the J end by 8 bases, with 17 bases between.

This clonotype was observed once. One end of the junction is discordant with germline, which a read error may explain. The rearrangement joins TRBV7-2 to TRBJ1-1; no clear D. The CDR3 totals 15 residues. Germline V CDR1 and CDR2: SGHTA, FQGNSA. As DNA, the CDR3 is TGTGCCGGCAGCCTTGAGTGGCGGGGGAACACTGAAGCTTTCTTT. Translating gives CAGSLEWRGNTEAFF.

This chain connects TRBV7-2 to TRBJ2-3, with TRBD1 as a possible D gene (5 bases). V lost 4 bases to trimming and J lost 11 bases, with 13 bases between them. The length of the CDR3 is 12 residues. Per the germline V gene, CDR1 is SGHTA and CDR2 is FQGNSA. The CDR3 spells CASSYFNRGQYF. Here the CDR3 DNA reads TGTGCCAGCAGCTATTTTAATAGGGGGCAGTATTTT. The full variable domain, rest sourced from reference TRBV7-2 and TRBJ2-3, is GAGVSQSPSNKVTEKGKDVELRCDPISGHTALYWYRQSLGQGLEFLIYFQGNSAPDKSGLPSDRFSAERTGGSVSTLTIQRTQQEDSAVYLCASSYFNRGQYFGPGTRLTVL.

This chain connects TRBV4-3 to TRBJ2-3; possibly TRBD2 for D (5 bases). CDR1 and CDR2 from the germline V gene are LGHNA and YSLEER. The CDR3 extends over 16 amino acids. V was shortened by 0 bases and J by 11 bases, with 21 bases between the two germline ends. The DNA of the CDR3 is TGCGCCAGCAGCCAAGACCTTCGGACTTACTACGTGTGGCAGTATTTT. It specifies CASSQDLRTYYVWQYF.

This clonotype was seen only a few times. V and J are TRBV5-6 and TRBJ1-6; 10 nucleotides match TRBD1. With 4 bases clipped from V and 7 bases from J, the junction kept 8 bases outside the gene matches. CDR1 is SGHDT and CDR2 is YYEEEE in the germline V gene. The CDR3 covers 16 residues. Here the CDR3 DNA reads TGTGCCAGCAGCAACCGGGACAGGGGCTACAATTCACCCCTCCACTTT. Amino acids: CASSNRDRGYNSPLHF.

There are a few counts of this clonotype. The rearrangement links TRBV7-8 to TRBJ2-3, with 9 positions matching TRBD1. Germline V gene data show CDR1 as SGHVS and CDR2 as FQNEAQ. The junction had 8 bases not matched to a gene; V was cut back by 5 bases and J by 2 bases. There are 16 residues in the CDR3. The CDR3 region is CASSPRTGASTDTQYF. The CDR3, as DNA: TGTGCCAGCAGCCCTAGGACAGGGGCGTCCACAGATACGCAGTATTTT.

In its sample, this clonotype was seen a few times. This chain joins TRBV7-9 and TRBJ2-3; 9 nucleotides line up with TRBD2. In germline, CDR1 is SEHNR, CDR2 FQNEAQ (reference sequence). With V trimmed by 5 bases and J by 5 bases, 8 bases remained unmatched. This CDR3 region has 15 residues. CDR3 in DNA: TGTGCCAGCAGCCCTAGCGGGAACTCCGGAGATACGCAGTATTTT. The encoded protein is CASSPSGNSGDTQYF. The entire variable domain, with the rest obtained from reference TRBV7-9 and TRBJ2-3, is as follows: DTGVSQNPRHKITKRGQNVTFRCDPISEHNRLYWYRQTLGQGPEFLTYFQNEAQLEKSRLLSDRFSAERPKGSFSTLEIQRTEQGDSAMYLCASSPSGNSGDTQYFGPGTRLTVL.

V is TRBV7-9 and J is TRBJ1-1; D gene uncertain. V was pared by 4 bases and J by 1 base, with 16 bases between. Germline assignment: CDR1 SEHNR and CDR2 FQNEAQ (reference sequence). CDR3 length: 16 residues. The CDR3 loop is CASSYPVGTANTEAFF. Here the CDR3 DNA reads TGTGCCAGCAGCTACCCCGTCGGTACAGCGAACACTGAAGCTTTCTTT.

This clonotype has a count of ten or more. The chain employs TRBV7-2 and TRBJ1-1, with TRBD1 matching over 9 bases. Germline CDR1 is SGHTA and CDR2 is FQGNSA. The CDR3 length is 14 residues. V was clipped by 5 bases and J by 2 bases; unmatched bases: 3. This CDR3 is CASSVQGANTEAFF. The CDR3 DNA is TGTGCCAGCAGCGTACAGGGGGCCAACACTGAAGCTTTCTTT.

This clonotype was picked up a small number of times. The chain recombines TRBV10-3 with TRBJ2-3; D gene uncertain. CDR3 length: 12 residues. The germline V gene encodes CDR1 ENHRY and CDR2 SYGVKD. The V end lost 2 bases, the J end lost 6 bases, and 6 bases lay between the germline ends. The CDR3 is CAISENGDTQYF. As DNA, the CDR3 is TGTGCCATCAGTGAGAACGGGGATACGCAGTATTTT.

This clonotype was seen just once. The gene calls are TRBV19 and TRBJ2-5; 9 bases map to TRBD2. The ends lost 5 bases at V and 5 bases at J; junction bases unmatched: 6. Germline V gives CDR1 LNHDA, CDR2 SQIVND (reference sequence). The CDR3 is 14 residues long. Here the CDR3 DNA reads TGTGCCAGTAGTGGTAGCGGGAGACGTGAGACCCAGTACTTC. This sequence encodes CASSGSGRRETQYF.

This clonotype was seen only a few times. The genes are TRBV20-1 and TRBJ2-1, with 10 positions matching TRBD2. The V gene's germline CDR1 is DFQATT and CDR2 SNEGSKA (reference sequence). The CDR3 totals 13 residues. Losses at the gene ends were 6 bases for V and 8 bases for J; bases not matched to a gene: 7. CDR3 protein: CSALSGRAHEQFF. Written as DNA, the CDR3 is TGCAGTGCCCTAAGCGGGAGGGCCCATGAGCAGTTCTTC.

This clonotype was counted only a few times. The gene calls are TRBV20-1 and TRBJ1-5, with TRBD1 as a possible D gene (6 bases). V was shortened by 7 bases and J by 6 bases, with 16 bases between the two germline ends. This CDR3 spans 13 amino acids. Germline CDR1 and CDR2: DFQATT and SNEGSKA (reference sequence). The CDR3 nucleotides are TGCAGTGGGGTACAGGGTAGTACTCAGCCCCAGCATTTT. Its translation: CSGVQGSTQPQHF.

A few counts support this clonotype. This chain joins TRBV28 and TRBJ2-3; the D call may be TRBD1 or TRBD2 (5 bases each). Germline CDR1 reads MDHEN; CDR2 reads SYDVKM. Trimming left V 6 bases short and J 3 bases short, with 19 bases between. There are 16 residues in the CDR3. CDR3 amino acids: CASRSVRGASTDTQYF. In DNA form, the CDR3 reads TGTGCCAGCAGATCCGTCAGAGGGGCTTCGACAGATACGCAGTATTTT.

The CDR3 sequence is CASSYPPQDIWSSYNEQFF. The DNA for the CDR3 is TGTGCCAGCAGTTACCCTCCTCAGGACATATGGAGCTCCTACAATGAGCAGTTCTTC. The V gene is TRBV6-6, the J gene TRBJ2-1; a weak D match, TRBD1 (5 bases). Trimming left V 2 bases short and J 0 bases short, with 20 bases between. The CDR3 totals 19 residues. Germline CDR1 and CDR2: MNHNY and SVGAGI (reference sequence).